These 25 T cell receptor beta chains were all obtained from the same sample, sequenced in a study of identical twins. TCRdb used MiXCR to reprocess the 5' RACE reads, holding one entry per CDR3 protein. In the table there are some 1,600,000 distinct CDR3 sequences, under 35% of which are singletons. The sample consisted of cord blood. The receptors originated from a newborn girl in good health.

The chain has TRBV20-1 and TRBJ2-2; the match to TRBD2 covers 7 bases. CDR1 is DFQATT and CDR2 is SNEGSKA in the germline V gene (reference sequence). Germline trimming cut 5 bases from V and 4 bases from J; bases unmatched to any gene: 13. The length of the CDR3 is 16 residues. The chain's CDR3 is CSAAEIGGRGTGELFF. CDR3 DNA sequence: TGCAGTGCTGCAGAGATAGGCGGGAGAGGCACCGGGGAGCTGTTTTTT.

This clonotype showed up many times. The rearrangement links TRBV12-3 or TRBV12-4 to TRBJ2-6; D not resolved. Trimming cost V 3 bases and J 0 bases, with 9 bases left between them. This CDR3 comprises 16 residues. The CDR3 is CASSLGPPSGANVLTF. The CDR3 nucleotides read TGTGCCAGCAGTTTGGGTCCCCCCTCTGGGGCCAACGTCCTGACTTTC.

The chain employs TRBV6-5 and TRBJ1-4; the match to TRBD1 covers 8 bases. The CDR3 has 15 residues. Trimming cost V 5 bases and J 3 bases; bases outside gene matches: 5. The V gene's germline CDR1 is MNHEY and CDR2 SVGAGI. The chain's CDR3 is CASSPLDRANEKLFF. The CDR3, as DNA: TGTGCCAGCAGTCCCCTGGACAGGGCTAATGAAAAACTGTTTTTT.

This clonotype was counted a few times. This chain connects TRBV5-1 to TRBJ2-7, with 7 nucleotides matching TRBD1. Losses at the gene ends were 5 bases for V and 0 bases for J; bases not matched to a gene: 5. Germline CDR1 and CDR2: SGHRS and YFSETQ. The CDR3 is made up of 14 amino acids. This chain's CDR3 is CASRFWDSSYEQYF. In DNA, the CDR3 is TGCGCCAGCAGGTTTTGGGACAGCTCCTACGAGCAGTACTTC.

In its sample, this clonotype was seen many times. The CDR3 nucleotides are TGCAGCGCCTTAGACTACGGGGAGACCCAGTACTTC. It specifies CSALDYGETQYF. This chain uses TRBV29-1 with TRBJ2-5, with D possibly being TRBD2 (5 bases). The germline V gene encodes CDR1 SQVTM and CDR2 ANQGSEA. V gave up 7 bases and J gave up 5 bases, with 14 bases separating them. CDR3 length: 12 residues. Filled out from reference TRBV29-1 and TRBJ2-5, the complete variable domain reads SAVISQKPSRDICQRGTSLTIQCQVDSQVTMMFWYRQQPGQSLTLIATANQGSEATYESGFVIDKFPISRPNLTFSTLTVSNMSPEDSSIYLCSALDYGETQYFGPGTRLLVL.

In its sample, this clonotype was seen a few times. V usage is TRBV24-1 and J usage is TRBJ2-3; D gene unclear. This CDR3 has 11 residues. The V gene's germline CDR1 is KGHDR and CDR2 SFDVKD. Trimming shortened V by 4 bases and J by 5 bases, and 3 bases separated the two germline ends. The CDR3 region has the DNA TGTGCCACCAGTGACGTAGATACGCAGTATTTT. Translation: CATSDVDTQYF.

Notes on this clonotype: One end of the junction varies from germline; a read error may be responsible. The J gene is TRBJ2-7, the V gene TRBV4-2; possibly TRBD2 for D (6 bases). The end of the DNA aligns better with TRBJ2-5, so the J call may be wrong. The CDR3 totals 16 residues. Germline CDR1 LGHNA, CDR2 YNFKEQ. Here the CDR3 reads CAGSQDLGTYLETQYF. CDR3 DNA: TGTGCCGGCAGCCAAGATTTAGGGACTTACCTAGAGACCCAGTACTTC.

The chain has TRBV20-1 and TRBJ2-5; tentatively, D is TRBD2 (5 bases). Germline assignment: CDR1 DFQATT and CDR2 SNEGSKA (reference sequence). The CDR3 is 14 residues long. With 5 bases removed from V and 1 base from J, the gap between germline ends came to 14 bases. The CDR3 is CSAGSLEGQETQYF. CDR3 coding DNA: TGCAGTGCTGGATCTCTAGAGGGCCAAGAGACCCAGTACTTC.

Concerning this clonotype: A much larger clonotype is one base distant, so this may be a read error. The V gene is TRBV3-1, the J gene TRBJ2-7; D gene unclear. V shed 2 bases and J shed 3 bases, with 5 bases lying between them. Germline values: CDR1 LGHDT, CDR2 YNNKEL (reference sequence). The CDR3 length is 12 residues. The CDR3 protein is CASSQIHYEQYF. The CDR3 nucleotides read TGTGCCAGCAGCCAAATCCACTACGAGCAGTACTTC.

The rearrangement uses TRBV20-1 and TRBJ2-7; D may be TRBD1 or TRBD2 (6 bases each). V shed 5 bases and J shed 0 bases, with 14 bases lying between them. The CDR3 is 14 amino acids. Germline CDR1 DFQATT, CDR2 SNEGSKA (reference sequence). The CDR3 bases are TGCAGTGCTGGGGGGCTCTCTGGCTCCTACGAGCAGTACTTC. This codes for CSAGGLSGSYEQYF.

This clonotype was recorded a few times. V and J are TRBV12-3 or TRBV12-4 and TRBJ2-7, with TRBD1 matching over 7 bases. J lost 3 bases, V lost 6 bases, and 8 bases had no gene match. This CDR3 is built from 14 residues. The CDR3 loop is CASSSRDSNYEQYF. CDR3 DNA sequence: TGTGCCAGCAGCTCTCGGGACAGTAACTACGAGCAGTACTTC.

On this clonotype itself: Being one base from a much bigger clone, this may be a read error. The chain is built from TRBV20-1 and TRBJ2-7; TRBD2 agrees at 11 bases. V dropped 4 bases and J dropped 2; count of bases not matched to a gene: 1. Germline assignment: CDR1 DFQATT and CDR2 SNEGSKA (reference sequence). This CDR3 comprises 13 residues. CDR3: CSANSGGAYEQYF. CDR3 coding DNA: TGCAGTGCTAATAGCGGGGGGGCCTACGAGCAGTACTTC.

The gene calls are TRBV7-8 and TRBJ2-3; 8 bases fit TRBD2. This CDR3 comprises 15 residues. CDR1 SGHVS and CDR2 FQNEAQ come from the germline V gene. The J segment lost 4 bases and the V segment lost 5 bases, leaving 8 bases of the junction unmatched. CDR3 sequence: CASSLTPRGADTQYF. The CDR3 nucleotides are TGTGCCAGCAGCCTAACTCCGCGGGGGGCAGATACGCAGTATTTT.

The chain couples TRBV10-3 to TRBJ2-3, with 14 bases fitting TRBD2. The CDR3 is 14 amino acids. The V gene's germline CDR1 is ENHRY and CDR2 SYGVKD. V dropped 10 bases and J dropped 3; count of bases not matched to a gene: 3. CDR3 sequence (DNA): TGTGCCACGCGGACTAGCGGGAGGACAGATACGCAGTATTTT. It is translated as CATRTSGRTDTQYF.

This rearrangement joins TRBV18 to TRBJ2-3; 9 bases align to TRBD1. The V segment lost 2 bases and the J segment 5 bases; nucleotides outside the gene matches: 5. From germline, CDR1 is KGHSH and CDR2 LQKENI. This CDR3 comprises 15 residues. CDR3 region: CASSPSTGGEDTQYF. The CDR3 DNA sequence: TGTGCCAGCTCACCATCGACAGGGGGGGAAGATACGCAGTATTTT.

This clonotype was detected only a few times. J is TRBJ2-7 and V is TRBV5-1; 9 bases are shared with TRBD2. Germline values: CDR1 SGHRS, CDR2 YFSETQ. Trimming cost V 4 bases and J 0 bases; bases outside gene matches: 5. This CDR3 comprises 15 residues. CDR3 bases: TGCGCCAGCAGCCCGACTAGCGGATTCTCCTACGAGCAGTACTTC. The encoded protein is CASSPTSGFSYEQYF.

The V and J genes are TRBV28 and TRBJ1-6; 9 bases are shared with TRBD1. Germline V gives CDR1 MDHEN, CDR2 SYDVKM. The CDR3 contains 13 residues. Trimming removed 8 bases from V and 10 bases from J; junction bases left unmatched: 6. CDR3 residues: CASVLTGGSPLHF. The CDR3 bases are TGTGCCAGCGTCTTGACAGGGGGGTCACCCCTCCACTTT.

This clonotype has a handful of counts. The V gene is TRBV10-3, the J gene TRBJ2-1, with 9 bases fitting TRBD2. This CDR3 is 14 amino acids long. CDR1 and CDR2 (germline): ENHRY, SYGVKD. Trimming at V came to 6 bases and at J to 3 bases, leaving 3 bases not matched to a gene. The CDR3 DNA reads as TGTGCCATCAGGGCGGGGGGGATCTACAATGAGCAGTTCTTC. It is translated as CAIRAGGIYNEQFF.

In this sample, this clonotype turned up a few times. V usage is TRBV20-1 and J usage is TRBJ2-3, with D possibly TRBD2 on 6 matching bases. Trimming took off 0 bases at V and 1 base at J, with 14 bases between the two ends. CDR3 size: 16 residues. Germline V gene lookup returns CDR1 DFQATT and CDR2 SNEGSKA (reference sequence). This CDR3 is CSARDWRTGGTDTQYF. In DNA form, the CDR3 reads TGCAGTGCTAGAGATTGGAGAACGGGGGGCACAGATACGCAGTATTTT.

V is TRBV5-1 and J is TRBJ2-1; no clear D gene. Trimming cost V 7 bases and J 8 bases, with 10 bases left between them. Looked up from germline, CDR1 is SGHRS and CDR2 is YFSETQ. This CDR3 has 11 amino acids. CDR3 sequence reads: CASQNSYEQFF. The CDR3 DNA reads as TGCGCCAGCCAAAACTCCTATGAGCAGTTCTTC.

This chain links TRBV6-6 with TRBJ2-5; 9 nucleotides line up with TRBD1. Germline V gives CDR1 MNHNY, CDR2 SVGAGI (reference sequence). CDR3 length: 16 amino acids. J was trimmed by 4 bases and V by 2 bases; bases with no gene match: 8. CDR3 sequence (DNA): TGTGCCAGCAGTTACAGGGGGACAGGGTGGGGAGAGACCCAGTACTTC. Protein sequence: CASSYRGTGWGETQYF.

CDR3 amino acids: CASSEWTSTTDTQYF. The CDR3 DNA reads as TGTGCCAGCAGTGAATGGACTAGCACCACAGATACGCAGTATTTT. V and J are TRBV25-1 and TRBJ2-3; 8 bases are a match to TRBD2. The CDR3 is made up of 15 amino acids. Germline V gene sequence: CDR1 MGHDK, CDR2 SYGVNS. Trimming cost V 1 base and J 2 bases; bases outside gene matches: 2.

The chain joins TRBV4-1 to TRBJ1-2; D may be TRBD1 (5 bases). Looked up from germline, CDR1 is MGHRA and CDR2 is YSYEKL. The ends were cut back, 0 bases at V and 3 bases at J, with 17 bases in the middle. The length of the CDR3 is 17 residues. The chain's CDR3 is CASSQDRVGRADYGYTF. CDR3 DNA sequence: TGCGCCAGCAGCCAAGACAGGGTAGGGAGAGCTGACTATGGCTACACCTTC.

This rearrangement joins TRBV6-5 to TRBJ2-1; D assignment may be TRBD1 or TRBD2 (5 bases each). Between the trimmed V and J ends, which lost 2 bases and 5 bases, there was a span of 10 bases. The CDR3 runs to 14 residues. Germline-derived CDR1 and CDR2 are MNHEY and SVGAGI. CDR3 residues: CASSYGGTNNEQFF. The CDR3, as DNA: TGTGCCAGCAGTTACGGTGGGACCAACAATGAGCAGTTCTTC.

This clonotype was seen only a few times. The CDR3 bases are TGTGCCAGCAGCTTAGCACAAAGGACAGAGCAGTACTTC. It codes for CASSLAQRTEQYF. The chain links TRBV7-2 to TRBJ2-7; D might be TRBD1 (5 bases). The CDR3 has 13 residues. The V end was cut by 0 bases, the J end by 7 bases, with 10 bases between. From germline, CDR1 is SGHTA and CDR2 FQGNSA.